The rows below give T cell receptor beta chains drawn from one sample of a study of a mutant IDH1 vaccine in newly diagnosed glioma. Data came from immunoSEQ multiplex PCR; TCRdb stores just in-frame clones and leaves some out. The top ten hold roughly 10% of the sample, which has some 35,000 clones, 60% to 75% seen once. These receptors are not linked to any known antigen. The specimen comprised PBMCs, sampled from a glioma patient whose treatment included an IDH1 peptide vaccine. These receptors all stem from a middle-aged man with glioma. Each CDR3 is given with its conserved first and last residue. A D gene is named only where the DNA matches it firmly.

v_gene: TRBV30; d_gene: NA; CDR3aa: CAWSETAATNEKLFF
v_gene: TRBV4-1; d_gene: TRBD1; CDR3aa: CASSRTGVTGELFF
v_gene: TRBV19; d_gene: NA; CDR3aa: CASSSAGVNTEAFF
v_gene: TRBV6-1; d_gene: NA; CDR3aa: CASTEGGIDNSPLHF
v_gene: TRBV29-1; d_gene: TRBD1; CDR3aa: CSVARPTGENTEAFF
v_gene: TRBV7-9; d_gene: TRBD1; CDR3aa: CASSSGQESYEQYF
v_gene: TRBV13; d_gene: TRBD1; CDR3aa: CASSLGWLGTGNEKLFF
v_gene: TRBV7-9; d_gene: NA; CDR3aa: CASSRGTTTNEKLFF
v_gene: TRBV6-5; d_gene: NA; CDR3aa: CASSYSNTEAFF
v_gene: TRBV12-5; d_gene: NA; CDR3aa: CASGLLDKNIQYF
v_gene: TRBV5-1; d_gene: NA; CDR3aa: CASSRADPTDTQYF
v_gene: TRBV27; d_gene: TRBD1; CDR3aa: CASRTLAGGTNTQYF
v_gene: TRBV6-5; d_gene: NA; CDR3aa: CASSRGSTEAFF
v_gene: TRBV5-6; d_gene: NA; CDR3aa: CASSLGTVWTATGELFF
v_gene: TRBV19; d_gene: NA; CDR3aa: CASTHVNPGNTIYF
v_gene: TRBV11-2; d_gene: NA; CDR3aa: CASSLASQGETQYF
v_gene: TRBV7-8; d_gene: NA; CDR3aa: CASSLAANTEAFF
v_gene: TRBV18; d_gene: TRBD1; CDR3aa: CASSPPTGFKTEAFF
v_gene: TRBV2; d_gene: NA; CDR3aa: CASSPHQGKTDTQYF
v_gene: TRBV27; d_gene: NA; CDR3aa: CASSSLGSNYGYTF
v_gene: TRBV6-6; d_gene: NA; CDR3aa: CASSYSGTDVDTEAFF
v_gene: TRBV19; d_gene: TRBD1; CDR3aa: CASSGTGFYEQYF
v_gene: TRBV6-1; d_gene: NA; CDR3aa: CASGWGSMNTEAFF
v_gene: TRBV5-1; d_gene: NA; CDR3aa: CASSSSGANTGELFF
v_gene: TRBV5-4; d_gene: NA; CDR3aa: CASSLSDTEAFF
v_gene: TRBV7-9; d_gene: TRBD1; CDR3aa: CASSLTGREAFF
v_gene: TRBV25-1; d_gene: TRBD1; CDR3aa: CASSESAGGSNQPQHF
v_gene: TRBV6-5; d_gene: TRBD1; CDR3aa: CASRTRDREYF
v_gene: TRBV5-1; d_gene: NA; CDR3aa: CASSTTYGETQYF
v_gene: TRBV11-3; d_gene: TRBD2; CDR3aa: CASKTSGSFSYEQYF
v_gene: TRBV7-9; d_gene: NA; CDR3aa: CASSKQSLNYGYTF
v_gene: TRBV11-3; d_gene: NA; CDR3aa: CASSLLWQEKNTEAFF
v_gene: TRBV2; d_gene: NA; CDR3aa: CASSDFASGANVLTF
v_gene: TRBV20-1; d_gene: NA; CDR3aa: CSANQPQHF
v_gene: TRBV6-1; d_gene: NA; CDR3aa: CASSEQYAASNEQFF
v_gene: TRBV27; d_gene: NA; CDR3aa: CASSLSGDRSTDTQYF
v_gene: TRBV29-1; d_gene: NA; CDR3aa: CSVPSSGGNTQYF
v_gene: TRBV10-1; d_gene: NA; CDR3aa: CASSDPGSYNEQFF
v_gene: TRBV29-1; d_gene: NA; CDR3aa: CSVPRDTEAFF
v_gene: TRBV18; d_gene: TRBD1; CDR3aa: CASSPGTGLGSGNTIYF
v_gene: TRBV5-8; d_gene: TRBD2; CDR3aa: CASKILAGRNNEQFF
v_gene: TRBV2; d_gene: NA; CDR3aa: CASSGSQKASNEQFF
v_gene: TRBV6-5; d_gene: NA; CDR3aa: CASSYLSDSGANVLTF
v_gene: TRBV6-1; d_gene: NA; CDR3aa: CASSPTANYEQYF
v_gene: TRBV9; d_gene: NA; CDR3aa: CASSALAIPGELFF
v_gene: TRBV30; d_gene: TRBD2; CDR3aa: CAWSGTSGGNEQFF
v_gene: TRBV30; d_gene: NA; CDR3aa: CARSRTGTDTQYF
v_gene: TRBV28; d_gene: NA; CDR3aa: CASSLTSTAYNEQFF
v_gene: TRBV2; d_gene: NA; CDR3aa: CASSRQADYGYTF
v_gene: TRBV11-2; d_gene: TRBD2; CDR3aa: CASSLKGGRWDEQFF